The entry that follows covers one T cell receptor (beta chain) sequence. The data are from a study of T cell changes during pregnancy in multiple sclerosis. Here immunoSEQ multiplex PCR was the method, and the copy in TCRdb shows in-frame clones only, minus some. The sample carries tens of thousands of clones, around nine tenths recorded once. This CDR3 is built from 14 residues. V was pared by 5 bases and J by 3 bases, with 6 bases of the junction left unmatched. Germline CDR1 is SGHRS and CDR2 is YFSETQ. The chain couples TRBV5-1 to TRBJ1-2; 8 bases agree with TRBD1. This sample comprised CD4+ T cells from peripheral blood mononuclear cells, obtained in the first trimester of pregnancy. The sequence derives from a female donor with multiple sclerosis, enrolled in a pregnancy study. This CDR3 reads CASRNLQGDYGYTF. The CDR3 region has the DNA TGCGCCAGCAGAAATCTACAGGGGGACTATGGCTACACCTTC.